Included here is one TCR beta chain sequence, with context. This clonotype has at least ten counts. What antigen it recognizes has not been identified. There are no base qualities to consult, and no much larger clone falls within one base. These data come from a study of spatial heterogeneity in lung cancer (dated by TCRdb to the late 2010s). About the full investigation: Beta-chain transcripts were consistently detected in greater numbers than alpha-chain transcripts, which likely reflected higher beta-chain transcript abundance. In the raw uncorrected reads, each unique combination of TCR and UMI appeared on average more than ten times. TCR alpha and beta repertoires were quantitatively compared across multiple tumor regions, matched nontumor lung and blood in non-small cell lung cancer. The study linked features of the TCR repertoire to counts of nonsynonymous mutations, which were determined by whole-exome sequencing of tumor tissue. Both alpha and beta chains were TCR-sequenced in 200 to 250 tumor regions, some 64 matched nontumor lung samples and more than 50 PBMC samples obtained at surgery.

CDR1 and CDR2 are read off the germline V gene (reference sequence) as LNHNV and YYDKDF. At the junction V is shortened by 1 base and J by 0 bases, with 4 bases in between. The CDR3 sequence holds 14 residues, the cysteine and phenylalanine included. Only the CDR3 DNA is retained, 42 bases long and in frame from the first base. The paper as a whole reports these results and caveats: Ubiquitous expanded tumor TCRs showed up in blood more often at tumor resection than at routine follow-up. Confirming at a functional level the hypothesis that regional TCRs recognize regional mutations was considered to require additional single-cell paired TCR alpha and beta sequencing.

Taken with the paper, the label for time point translates to: sample taken at primary tumor resection. Samples were obtained from over 70 patients with early-stage, untreated non-small cell lung cancer from the lung TRACERx cohort. Whole RNA extracted from tumor and nontumor lung tissue, or from cryopreserved PBMC samples, was used for TCR sequencing without cell sorting. Patients were selected for TCR sequencing only if sufficient RNA was available from at least two tumor regions. Receptors were amplified or captured by 5' RACE. Sequenced using a NextSeq 500. To allow correction of PCR and sequencing errors, the TCR library protocol tagged every TCR cDNA molecule with a unique molecular identifier. From the authors' description of their analysis: TCR identification, UMI-based error correction and CDR3 extraction were all carried out with Decombinator tools. Expanded TCRs were defined as those above a frequency of 2 per 1,000, corresponding to the top 1% of the tumor frequency distribution. Each repertoire was subsampled 100 times to 5,000 TCRs, after which Renyi diversity was computed with the R vegan package. CDR3 similarity networks were built from amino acid triplet string-kernel similarity, connecting CDR3s with pairwise similarity above 0.82. The public sequencing data were trimmed at Q25 with fastp and processed into clonotypes with MiXCR by TCRdb, which kept only in-frame beta chains. Here each entry gathers all rows of one CDR3 protein and keeps the most common genes and DNA. TCRdb assigned the V and J calls; the authors' analysis was not used. A total of 24,000 or so distinct CDR3 sequences appear in this sample, under 4% of them only once. Jointly, the top ten make up around 30% of the sample.

Sequencing was performed on PBMCs, taken at surgery. This TCR derives from a female donor with early-stage non-small cell lung cancer. The rearrangement joined TRBV15 to TRBJ1-5, with the D gene uncertain. The CDR3 reads CATSRVSSNQPQHF. The nucleotide sequence is TGTGCCACCAGCAGAGTGTCTAGCAATCAGCCCCAGCATTTT. Beyond the CDR3, the reference TRBV15 and TRBJ1-5 genes provide the residues; the full variable domain reads: DAMVIQNPRYQVTQFGKPVTLSCSQTLNHNVMYWYQQKSSQAPKLLFHYYDKDFNNEADTPDNFQSRRPNTSFCFLDIRSPGLGDTAMYLCATSRVSSNQPQHFGDGTRLSIL.